These 20 T cell receptor beta chains came from one sample sequenced in a study of cytomegalovirus exposure and HLA in healthy donors. Primers included in the PCR were 60 Vbeta and 13 Jbeta primers. TCRdb's copy holds only in-frame clones and misses some; the assay was immunoSEQ multiplex PCR. The table shows some 150,000 clones, with about 80% occurring only once. The sequenced material came from PBMCs. These receptors were collected from a young man in good health and CMV-seropositive.

The chain employs TRBV6-5 and TRBJ1-4; possibly TRBD1 for D (6 bases). Germline CDR1 MNHEY, CDR2 SVGAGI. V was clipped by 6 bases and J by 8 bases, with 13 bases between them. There are 13 residues in the CDR3. The CDR3 reads CASSRTGYEKLFF. In DNA, the CDR3 is TGTGCCAGCAGCCGCACAGGGTACGAAAAACTGTTTTTT.

The rearrangement links TRBV29-1 to TRBJ2-1; a possible D gene is TRBD1 (5 bases). The CDR3 runs to 16 residues. The germline CDR1 and CDR2 sequences are SQVTM and ANQGSEA. Trimming took off 6 bases at V and 4 bases at J, with 22 bases between the two ends. The CDR3 loop reads CSVETANPSKYNEQFF. The CDR3 DNA reads as TGCAGCGTCGAGACAGCGAACCCATCTAAATACAATGAGCAGTTCTTC.

This clone was seen a few times. The chain is built from TRBV4-1 and TRBJ1-1; 9 nucleotides agree with TRBD1. Germline CDR1 is MGHRA and CDR2 is YSYEKL. The V segment lost 4 bases and the J segment 4 bases; nucleotides outside the gene matches: 4. The CDR3 extends over 14 amino acids. The CDR3 here is CASSPGQGGTEAFF. The CDR3 DNA is TGCGCCAGCAGCCCGGGACAGGGCGGCACTGAAGCTTTCTTT.

The chain links TRBV6-6 to TRBJ2-1, with 15 positions matching TRBD2. This CDR3 region has 16 residues. Germline V CDR1 and CDR2: MNHNY, SVGAGI (reference sequence). The V segment lost 6 bases and the J segment 9 bases; nucleotides outside the gene matches: 9. The CDR3 nucleotides are TGTGCCAGCAGAGAGACCGGACTAGCGGGAGGGGTTGAGCAGTTCTTC. It codes for CASRETGLAGGVEQFF.

Details on this clone: Relative to the germline gene, one junction end is altered; a read error may explain this. V gene TRBV5-1 combines with J gene TRBJ2-1; TRBD1 is a possible D gene (6 bases). Germline V gives CDR1 SGHRS, CDR2 YFSETQ. The CDR3 has 15 residues. The DNA for the CDR3 is TGCGCCAGCAGCTTGGTTGGGGGCTCCAACAATGAGCAGTTCTTC. Its translation: CASSLVGGSNNEQFF.

The chain joins TRBV5-1 to TRBJ2-5; the D gene is possibly TRBD2 (6 bases). V was pared by 1 base and J by 1 base, with 14 bases between. Per the germline V gene, CDR1 is SGHRS and CDR2 is YFSETQ. The CDR3 contains 16 residues. DNA for the CDR3: TGCGCCAGCAGCTTGCGGGCGGGACTGGGCCAAGAGACCCAGTACTTC. Protein: CASSLRAGLGQETQYF.

The V call is TRBV18, the J call TRBJ2-5; TRBD2 matches 7 bases. This CDR3 spans 15 amino acids. Unmatched junction bases numbered 6, after V lost 0 bases and J lost 5 bases. Per the germline V gene, CDR1 is KGHSH and CDR2 is LQKENI. The CDR3 coding sequence is TGTGCCAGCTCACCACCGACTAGCTCCGGTGAGACCCAGTACTTC. Protein: CASSPPTSSGETQYF.

The chain carries TRBV13 and TRBJ1-1; D is possibly TRBD1 (5 bases). The CDR3 consists of 12 residues. Germline CDR1 PRHDT, CDR2 FYEKMQ (reference sequence). V lost 5 bases and J 6 bases, leaving 10 bases between the germline ends. CDR3 sequence: CASSESGAEAFF. The CDR3 DNA reads as TGTGCCAGCAGCGAGTCGGGGGCTGAAGCTTTCTTT.

As concerns this clone: A read error may account for a junction end that differs from germline. The chain joins TRBV15 to TRBJ2-6; perhaps TRBD1 as D (5 bases). Germline V gives CDR1 LNHNV, CDR2 YYDKDF (reference sequence). This CDR3 comprises 16 residues. The CDR3 DNA is TGTGCCACCAGTAAAGAGATGGATTCTGGGGCCAACGGCCTGACTTTC. The encoded protein is CATSKEMDSGANGLTF.

The table lists this clone with a few counts. The rearrangement uses TRBV10-1 and TRBJ1-4; 7 positions agree with TRBD1. This CDR3 region has 13 residues. Germline CDR1 and CDR2: WNHNN and SYGVQD (reference sequence). Unmatched junction bases numbered 4, after V lost 3 bases and J lost 9 bases. The CDR3, as DNA: TGCGCCAGCAGTGAACAGGGGCTGAAAAAACTGTTTTTT. It is translated as CASSEQGLKKLFF.

The V gene is TRBV7-9, the J gene TRBJ2-7; a weak D match, TRBD2 (5 bases). This CDR3 comprises 16 residues. Germline CDR1 SEHNR, CDR2 FQNEAQ (reference sequence). The ends were cut back, 2 bases at V and 0 bases at J, with 14 bases in the middle. For the CDR3, the DNA is TGTGCCAGCAGCTTATCCCGGGTTGGGAGCTCCTACGAGCAGTACTTC. This gives the protein CASSLSRVGSSYEQYF.

The V and J genes are TRBV6-5 and TRBJ1-3; D not certain. The V and J ends lost 6 bases and 8 bases respectively, with 14 bases between them. The CDR3 sequence is 13 residues long. Germline V CDR1 and CDR2: MNHEY, SVGAGI. The CDR3: CASRAFPTDTIYF. In DNA form, the CDR3 reads TGTGCCAGCAGGGCTTTTCCAACAGACACCATATATTTT.

The V gene is TRBV11-1, the J gene TRBJ2-1; tentatively, D is TRBD2 (5 bases). Germline assignment: CDR1 SGHAT and CDR2 FQDESV (reference sequence). CDR3 length equals 16 residues. Trimming removed 1 base from V and 7 bases from J, with 17 bases in between. The CDR3 sequence: CASSLGAGIGKNEQFF. CDR3 sequence (DNA): TGTGCCAGCAGCTTAGGGGCCGGGATCGGTAAGAATGAGCAGTTCTTC.

The chain joins TRBV29-1 to TRBJ2-3, with 14 bases that match TRBD2. The CDR3 totals 16 residues. The J segment lost 3 bases and the V segment lost 7 bases, leaving 9 bases of the junction unmatched. In germline, CDR1 is SQVTM, CDR2 ANQGSEA. The CDR3 bases are TGCAGCGCCAGCTCCGGGACTAGCGGGAGTACAGATACGCAGTATTTT. Residues: CSASSGTSGSTDTQYF.

The gene calls are TRBV6-1 and TRBJ2-3; D may be TRBD2 (7 bases). Germline V gene data show CDR1 as MNHNS and CDR2 as SASEGT. Trimming left V 2 bases short and J 0 bases short, with 15 bases between. The CDR3 covers 17 residues. The CDR3 region has the DNA TGTGCCAGCAGTGAATTCGGGGGGCGAAAGAGCACAGATACGCAGTATTTT. Translating gives CASSEFGGRKSTDTQYF.

The chain has TRBV5-6 and TRBJ2-7; 7 nucleotides match TRBD1. Unmatched junction bases numbered 5, after V lost 4 bases and J lost 7 bases. CDR3 length: 12 residues. Germline loops: CDR1 SGHDT, CDR2 YYEEEE. CDR3 nucleotides: TGTGCCAGCAGCCTGACAGGGCGGGAGCAGTACTTC. Protein: CASSLTGREQYF.

The chain joins TRBV5-4 to TRBJ2-7, with TRBD1 identical over 8 bases. The V gene's germline CDR1 is SGHNT and CDR2 YYREEE (reference sequence). This CDR3 is 15 amino acids long. The junction had 9 bases not matched to a gene; V was cut back by 5 bases and J by 2 bases. The CDR3: CASRPPTGVAYEQYF. The CDR3, as DNA: TGTGCCAGCAGGCCACCGACAGGGGTGGCCTACGAGCAGTACTTC.

V usage is TRBV6-5 and J usage is TRBJ2-1; 14 bases match TRBD2. Germline V gives CDR1 MNHEY, CDR2 SVGAGI. V was clipped by 5 bases and J by 9 bases; unmatched bases: 3. This CDR3 has 14 amino acids. The CDR3 protein is CASSRLAGGREQFF. CDR3 sequence (DNA): TGTGCCAGCAGTAGACTAGCGGGGGGGCGTGAGCAGTTCTTC.

The chain recombines TRBV21-1 with TRBJ1-4. TRBV21-1 is a documented pseudogene. The CDR3 is made up of 18 amino acids. In DNA form, the CDR3 reads TGTGCCAGCAGCAAAGAGCGGGGACCCCAGGCAACTAATGAAAAACTGTTTTTT. This translates into CASSKERGPQATNEKLFF.

This clone has only one observation. The CDR3 DNA follows: TGCAGTGCTAAGCGGGCAGGAGCTTTCTTT. Protein product: CSAKRAGAFF. The rearrangement uses TRBV20-1 and TRBJ1-1, with unresolved D. V was pared by 4 bases and J by 10 bases, with 10 bases between. The CDR3 sequence is 10 residues long. The germline CDR1 and CDR2 sequences are DFQATT and SNEGSKA (reference sequence).